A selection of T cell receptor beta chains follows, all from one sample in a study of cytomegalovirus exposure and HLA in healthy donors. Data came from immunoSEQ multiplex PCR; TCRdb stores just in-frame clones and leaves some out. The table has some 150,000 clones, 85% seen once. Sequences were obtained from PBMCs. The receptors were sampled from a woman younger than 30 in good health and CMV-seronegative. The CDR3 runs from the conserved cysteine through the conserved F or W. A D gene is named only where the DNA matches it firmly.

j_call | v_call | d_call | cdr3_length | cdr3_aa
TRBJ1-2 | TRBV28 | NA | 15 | CASRVRGALVYGYTF
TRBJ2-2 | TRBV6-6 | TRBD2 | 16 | CASRRGLAGVLGELFF
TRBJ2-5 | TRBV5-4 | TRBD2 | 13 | CASSPTSGETQYF
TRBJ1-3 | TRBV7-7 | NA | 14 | CASAEGNSGNTIYF
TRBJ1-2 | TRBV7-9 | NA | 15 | CASSPTGTILSGYTF
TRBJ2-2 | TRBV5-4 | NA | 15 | CASSLLGANTGELFF
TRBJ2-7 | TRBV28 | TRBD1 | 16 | CASSLVWGQGSYEQYF
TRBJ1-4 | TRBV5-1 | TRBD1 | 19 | CASSLGKPPGQLLRAKLFF
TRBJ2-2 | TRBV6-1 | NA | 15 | CASSDVRRNTGELFF
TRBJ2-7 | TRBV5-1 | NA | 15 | CASSRAGAARPEQYF
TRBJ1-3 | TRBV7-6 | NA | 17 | CASRQAPTLLSGNTIYF
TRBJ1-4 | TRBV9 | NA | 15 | CASSFGGTTNEKLFF
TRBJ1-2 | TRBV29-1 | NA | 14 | CSVEEGGGGGGYTF
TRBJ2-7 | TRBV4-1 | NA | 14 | CASSQVLASDEQYF
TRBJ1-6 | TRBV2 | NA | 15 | CASGTRAGANSPLHF
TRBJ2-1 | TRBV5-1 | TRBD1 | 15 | CASSLDDRANNEQFF
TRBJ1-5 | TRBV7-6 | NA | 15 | CASSLASRGGQPQHF